One T cell receptor (beta chain) is described in this entry. These data are taken from a study of blood T cell repertoires in COVID-19. Study at large: Some COVID-19 samples were acute and others convalescent; all came from the United States, Italy and Spain. T cells, B-cell-depleted T cells, or PBMCs supplied cDNA or gDNA.

Authors' methods: Amplification of reference gene primers was used by the study to estimate nucleated cell counts. Sequencing was performed with immunoSEQ multiplex PCR; in TCRdb, only in-frame clones are kept and a portion is missing. V, J and clone size reflect that table, while D and trimming were determined from the DNA. The sample includes around 120,000 clones, about 89% of them seen just once. CDR3 length: 12 residues. V lost 5 bases to trimming and J lost 7 bases, with 10 bases between them. From germline, CDR1 is KGHDR and CDR2 SFDVKD. The TCR sequence derives from a woman aged 65 to 85 with acute or convalescent COVID-19. This chain uses TRBV24-1 with TRBJ1-2, with D unclear. What was sequenced was peripheral blood. This CDR3 is CATSGRRGGYTF. CDR3 nucleotide sequence: TGTGCCACCAGTGGAAGGCGGGGTGGCTACACCTTC.